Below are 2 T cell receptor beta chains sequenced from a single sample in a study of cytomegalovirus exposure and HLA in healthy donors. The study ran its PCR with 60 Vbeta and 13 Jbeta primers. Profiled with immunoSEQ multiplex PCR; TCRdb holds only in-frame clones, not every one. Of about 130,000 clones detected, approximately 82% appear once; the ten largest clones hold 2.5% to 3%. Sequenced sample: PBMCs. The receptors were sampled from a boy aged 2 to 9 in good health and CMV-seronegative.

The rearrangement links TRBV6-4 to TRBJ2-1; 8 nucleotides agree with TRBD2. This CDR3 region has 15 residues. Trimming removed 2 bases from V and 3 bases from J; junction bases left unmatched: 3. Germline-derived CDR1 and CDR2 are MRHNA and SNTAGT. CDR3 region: CASSDGREDYNEQFF. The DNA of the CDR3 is TGTGCCAGCAGTGACGGGCGGGAGGACTACAATGAGCAGTTCTTC.

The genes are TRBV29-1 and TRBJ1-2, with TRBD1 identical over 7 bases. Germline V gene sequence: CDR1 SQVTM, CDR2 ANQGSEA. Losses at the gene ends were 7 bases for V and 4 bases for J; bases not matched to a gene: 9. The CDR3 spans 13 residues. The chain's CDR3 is CSGRTGSSYGYTF. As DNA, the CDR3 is TGCAGCGGTAGGACAGGCTCCAGCTATGGCTACACCTTC.